These T cell receptor beta chains were read from a single sample in a study of tumor and adjacent non-tumor tissue in lung cancer. TCRdb independently ran MiXCR on the multiplex PCR reads; one entry per CDR3 protein. Here the sample spans 85,000 to 100,000 distinct CDR3 sequences, around 64% being singletons. The sample consisted of lung tumor tissue. These receptors all stem from a man in his sixties with non-small cell lung cancer. CDR3s include the opening cysteine and the closing phenylalanine or tryptophan. The order of the fields is CDR3 length, D gene, V gene, clone size, J gene, CDR3 DNA, CDR3 protein. D genes are given only for firm matches. The size entry is marked missing in some rows and otherwise reads once, few, many or a size class.

>17|-|TRBV24-1|-|TRBJ2-1
TGTGCCACCAGTGGTACTACAGGGACCCAATCTTACAATGAGCAGTTCTTC
CATSGTTGTQSYNEQFF
>14|-|TRBV4-3|-|TRBJ2-7
TGCGCCAGCAACTCTGATCAGGAAATCTACGAGCGGTACTTT
CASNSDQEIYERYF
>14|-|TRBV20-1|-|TRBJ2-2
TGCAGTGCTATTAAACAGGGAGATGCCGGGGAGCTGTTTTTT
CSAIKQGDAGELFF
>16|TRBD1|TRBV12-3/TRBV12-4|many|TRBJ2-5
TGTGCCAGCAGGTCCGGGACAGGGGGTGGAGGTGAGACCCAGTACTTC
CASRSGTGGGGETQYF
>13|-|TRBV6-6|many|TRBJ2-3
TGTGCCATCACTGGGCTAATCACAGATACGCAGTATTTT
CAITGLITDTQYF
>13|-|TRBV6-1|many|TRBJ1-2
TGTGCCAGCAGTGAGCAGGGCTTGGGTGGCTACACCTTC
CASSEQGLGGYTF
>13|TRBD2|TRBV4-3|-|TRBJ2-4
TGCGCCAGCAGGTCAAACGGGGGAGGGATTCAGTACTTC
CASRSNGGGIQYF
>14|-|TRBV5-4|many|TRBJ1-6
TGTGCCAGCAGCCCCTTAAGGGAAGGCTCACCCCTCCACTTT
CASSPLREGSPLHF
>12|-|TRBV6-1|once|TRBJ2-1
TGTGGAAGCGGACAGCTTCGCGATGAGCAGTTCTTC
CGSGQLRDEQFF
>13|-|TRBV6-2/TRBV6-3|-|TRBJ2-7
TGTGCCGGCAGGTACAGGGAAGGCTACGAGCAGTATTTC
CAGRYREGYEQYF
>14|TRBD2|TRBV2|-|TRBJ2-5
TGTGCCAGCATGATAGCGGGGGCAAAAGAGACCCAGTACTTC
CASMIAGAKETQYF
>15|-|TRBV6-5|-|TRBJ1-2
TGTGCCAGCAGCAACCCCCGGGGGGCTAATTATGGCTACACCTTC
CASSNPRGANYGYTF
>13|-|TRBV7-9|many|TRBJ2-1
TGTGCCAGCAGCTTGGACCCGCGCACTGAGCAGTTCTTC
CASSLDPRTEQFF
>15|-|TRBV5-4|-|TRBJ1-1
TGTGCCAGCAGCGGGTCGGAACGGGTGAACACTGAAGCTTTCTTT
CASSGSERVNTEAFF
>14|-|TRBV6-5|-|TRBJ2-7
TGTCCCAGCAGGGGAGGGTACAGACCCTACGAGCAGTACTTC
CPSRGGYRPYEQYF
>12|-|TRBV6-6|many|TRBJ1-2
TGTGCCAGCAGTTATGAGGGTACTGGCTACACCTTC
CASSYEGTGYTF
>16|-|TRBV14|once|TRBJ2-3
TGTGCCAGCAGCCAATCGCTTCGTGATAGCACAGATACGCAGTATTTT
CASSQSLRDSTDTQYF
>14|-|TRBV4-1|-|TRBJ2-7
TGCGCCAGCAGCCAAATCCGGGACAACTACGAGCAGTATTTC
CASSQIRDNYEQYF
>16|-|TRBV11-2|-|TRBJ2-3
TGTGCCAGCAGCTTGGACGGCCGAGGGGACGCAGATATGCAGTATTTT
CASSLDGRGDADMQYF
>12|-|TRBV20-1|-|TRBJ2-2
TGCAGTACTACCAAGGACACAGGGGAGCTGTTTTTT
CSTTKDTGELFF
>17|-|TRBV11-3|-|TRBJ2-6
TGTGCCAGCAGCGGTGGACAGAGGCGGTCTAGAGCCAACGTCCTGACTTTC
CASSGGQRRSRANVLTF
>16|TRBD2|TRBV29-1|-|TRBJ2-7
TGCAGCGTTGGTAAGGCGGCTAGCGGAAGCTCCTACGAGCAGTACTTC
CSVGKAASGSSYEQYF
>14|-|TRBV6-5|-|TRBJ1-2
TGTGCGAGCAGTTCGGCTAGAACTAACTATGGCTACATCTTC
CASSSARTNYGYIF
>13|-|TRBV7-2|-|TRBJ2-5
TGTGCTAGCAGCAAGGTCCGTCAAGAGACCCAGTACTTC
CASSKVRQETQYF
>14|-|TRBV12-3/TRBV12-4|-|TRBJ2-1
TGTGCCAGCAGTTGGCGCACCAGGGGCAATGAGCAGTTTTTC
CASSWRTRGNEQFF
>14|-|TRBV12-3/TRBV12-4|many|TRBJ2-1
TGTGCCAGCAGCTACTGGACTGACAACAATGAGCAGTTCTTC
CASSYWTDNNEQFF
>11|-|TRBV20-1|once|TRBJ2-1
TGCAGTGCTAACAGTTTGGATGAACAGTTCTTC
CSANSLDEQFF
>14|-|TRBV28|many|TRBJ1-5
TGTGCCAGCAGGCAGCCCGGGAACAATCAGCCCCAGCATTTT
CASRQPGNNQPQHF
>13|-|TRBV6-2/TRBV6-3|-|TRBJ1-1
TGTACCAGCCTGGGGACAACTAGGACTGAAGCTTTCTTT
CTSLGTTRTEAFF
>15|-|TRBV20-1|many|TRBJ1-5
TGCAGTGCTAATACCCTCGGGGGCGCCAATCAGCCCCAGCATTTT
CSANTLGGANQPQHF
>15|-|TRBV6-5|-|TRBJ1-1
TGTGACAGCAGTTACAGGGCCCAGAGTCCGGGACGGGCTTTTTTT
CDSSYRAQSPGRAFF
>15|TRBD2|TRBV6-1|-|TRBJ2-1
TGTGCCAGCGGTGCCTATAGCGGGGGTTACAATGTGCAGTTCTTC
CASGAYSGGYNVQFF
>16|-|TRBV7-6|many|TRBJ1-4
TGTGCCAGCAGCGTCGGGACCCGTGCAACTAATGAAAAACTGTTTTTT
CASSVGTRATNEKLFF
>15|-|TRBV6-1|many|TRBJ2-7
TGTGCCAGCAGTGTGCGGCGAGGGCCCTCCTACGAGCAGTACTTC
CASSVRRGPSYEQYF
>18|-|TRBV4-2|-|TRBJ2-6
-
CASNRVGGGSSGANVLTF
>11|-|TRBV4-1|-|TRBJ1-1
TGCGCCAGCGGCCAAGGGACTGGATCTTTCTTT
CASGQGTGSFF
>13|-|TRBV6-2/TRBV6-3|once|TRBJ2-6
TGTGCCAACAGAGAGGGGCAGGTCAGCGTCCTGACTTTC
CANREGQVSVLTF
>17|-|TRBV6-2/TRBV6-3|many|TRBJ2-7
TGTGCCAGCAGTTACTCCCTGTTGGGGGAAGGAATCTACGAGCAGTACTTC
CASSYSLLGEGIYEQYF
>14|-|TRBV7-9|-|TRBJ2-7
TGTGCCACCAGCGACCCGCCGGACAGCTACGAGCAGTACTTC
CATSDPPDSYEQYF
>14|-|TRBV11-2|-|TRBJ1-2
TGTGACAGTAGCTCCCAAGGGGGTGGCTATGGCTACACCTTC
CDSSSQGGGYGYTF
>16|TRBD2|TRBV6-2/TRBV6-3|-|TRBJ2-5
TGTGCCAGCAGCAAGAGACTAGCGGGCTTACAAGAGACACAGTACTTC
CASSKRLAGLQETQYF
>15|TRBD1|TRBV11-1|few|TRBJ2-1
TGTGCCAGCAACTCCCGGACAGGGTCCAACAATGAGCGGTTCTTC
CASNSRTGSNNERFF
>14|-|TRBV4-1|-|TRBJ2-7
TGCGCCAGCAGCCATGATACAACCAACTACGAGCAGTACTTC
CASSHDTTNYEQYF